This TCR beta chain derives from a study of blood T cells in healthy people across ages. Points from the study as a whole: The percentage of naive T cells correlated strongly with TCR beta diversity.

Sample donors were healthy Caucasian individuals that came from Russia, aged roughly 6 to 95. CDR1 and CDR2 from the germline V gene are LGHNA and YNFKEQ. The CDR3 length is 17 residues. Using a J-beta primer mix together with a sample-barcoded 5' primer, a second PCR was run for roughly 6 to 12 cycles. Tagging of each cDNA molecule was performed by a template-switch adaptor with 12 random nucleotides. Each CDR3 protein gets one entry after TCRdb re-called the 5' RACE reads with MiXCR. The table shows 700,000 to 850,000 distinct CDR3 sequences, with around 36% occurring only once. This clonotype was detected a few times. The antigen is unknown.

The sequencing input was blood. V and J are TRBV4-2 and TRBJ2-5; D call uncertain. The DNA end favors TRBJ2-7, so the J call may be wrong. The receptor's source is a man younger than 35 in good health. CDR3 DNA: TGTGCCAGCAGCCAAGTACGCGGAACGTCCGGTCGAGGCGAGCAGTACTTC. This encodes CASSQVRGTSGRGEQYF.